The 16 T cell receptor beta chains below all came from one sample that was sequenced in a study of CD8 T cells in Susac syndrome. Random hexamers served to reverse transcribe roughly 0.5 to 1 ug RNA. TCRdb re-called the immunoSEQ multiplex PCR reads through MiXCR, storing one row per CDR3 protein. The sample yields about 69,000 distinct CDR3 sequences, over 90% seen once. The sample was CD8+ T cells from PBMCs. Every receptor here comes from a human donor in good health.

Written as DNA, the CDR3 is TGTGCCAGCAGTCCCCAGGGCCTTCAGCCCCAGCATTTT. Its protein is CASSPQGLQPQHF. The chain combines TRBV12-3 or TRBV12-4 with TRBJ1-5; possible D gene TRBD1, 5 bases. The CDR3 is 13 residues long. Trimming took off 5 bases at V and 6 bases at J, with 11 bases between the two ends.

V usage is TRBV4-1 and J usage is TRBJ2-3; D gene ambiguous. The germline CDR1 and CDR2 sequences are MGHRA and YSYEKL. This CDR3 comprises 13 residues. Trimming took 4 bases from V and 0 from J, leaving 5 bases between them. CDR3 coding DNA: TGCGCCAGCAGCCGGAGCAGCACAGATACGCAGTATTTT. It is translated as CASSRSSTDTQYF.

V and J are TRBV6-5 and TRBJ2-2, with TRBD1 as a possible D gene (5 bases). This CDR3 region has 16 residues. Between the trimmed V and J ends, which lost 2 bases and 1 base, there was a span of 11 bases. Germline assignment: CDR1 MNHEY and CDR2 SVGAGI. The CDR3 DNA reads TGTGCCAGCAGTTACCTTGCAGGGATGAACACCGGGGAGCTGTTTTTT. Amino acid sequence: CASSYLAGMNTGELFF.

This chain connects TRBV24-1 to TRBJ1-2; D perhaps matches TRBD1 (5 bases). The germline CDR1 and CDR2 sequences are KGHDR and SFDVKD. V was pared by 2 bases and J by 5 bases, with 8 bases between. The CDR3 is made up of 13 amino acids. Written as DNA, the CDR3 is TGTGCCACCAGTGATTCGGGGGTTTATGGCTACACCTTC. Translated: CATSDSGVYGYTF.

The gene calls are TRBV24-1 and TRBJ2-1; D gene unclear. Germline-derived CDR1 and CDR2 are KGHDR and SFDVKD. CDR3 size: 13 residues. Trimming pared 1 base from V and 4 bases from J, leaving 4 bases between. CDR3 residues: CATSDFWYNEQFF. The DNA of the CDR3 is TGTGCCACCAGTGATTTTTGGTACAATGAGCAGTTCTTC.

The gene calls are TRBV19 and TRBJ1-5; no reliable D call. CDR1 and CDR2 (germline): LNHDA, SQIVND (reference sequence). This CDR3 has 13 residues. Trimming left V 0 bases short and J 3 bases short, with 3 bases between. CDR3 residues: CASSIDPNQPQHF. CDR3 nucleotides: TGTGCCAGTAGTATAGACCCCAATCAGCCCCAGCATTTT.

A single count supports this clonotype. The J gene is TRBJ2-1, the V gene TRBV9; TRBD2 agrees at 11 bases. Germline CDR1 and CDR2: SGDLS and YYNGEE. V trimming: 5 bases; J trimming: 7 bases; junction bases outside the gene matches: 8. The CDR3 has 15 amino acids. This chain's CDR3 is CASSLAGGRGNEQFF. DNA of the CDR3: TGTGCCAGCAGTTTAGCGGGGGGGCGAGGGAATGAGCAGTTCTTC. Supplemented by reference TRBV9 and TRBJ2-1, the full variable domain reads DSGVTQTPKHLITATGQRVTLRCSPRSGDLSVYWYQQSLDQGLQFLIQYYNGEERAKGNILERFSAQQFPDLHSELNLSSLELGDSALYFCASSLAGGRGNEQFFGPGTRLTVL.

The chain joins TRBV6-6 to TRBJ2-1, with D perhaps TRBD2 (5 bases). The CDR3 length is 13 residues. V was cut by 6 bases and J by 7 bases, with 13 bases left in between. The germline CDR1 and CDR2 sequences are MNHNY and SVGAGI (reference sequence). The CDR3 DNA follows: TGTGCCAGCAGCAAGCACTCGGGGAATGAGCAGTTCTTC. Residues: CASSKHSGNEQFF.

A few counts support this clonotype. J is TRBJ1-1 and V is TRBV27, with 7 bases that match TRBD1. CDR3 size: 14 residues. J gave up 1 base and V 5 bases, and 4 bases lay outside the gene matches. Germline V gives CDR1 MNHEY, CDR2 SMNVEV (reference sequence). CDR3 sequence: CASSAGTANTEAFF. The DNA of the CDR3 is TGTGCCAGCAGTGCAGGGACAGCGAACACTGAAGCTTTCTTT.

The CDR3 DNA reads TGTGCCAGCACCGTATCCCCTTACAATGAGCAGTTCTTC. Its protein product is CASTVSPYNEQFF. This sequence joins TRBV6-2 or TRBV6-3 and TRBJ2-1; unclear D gene. Trimming shortened V by 7 bases and J by 4 bases, and 11 bases separated the two germline ends. Per the germline V gene, CDR1 is MNHEY and CDR2 is SVGEGT. This CDR3 region has 13 residues.

The chain uses TRBV7-9 and TRBJ2-5; the D is unclear. Between the trimmed V and J ends, which lost 4 bases and 0 bases, there was a span of 6 bases. The germline CDR1 and CDR2 sequences are SEHNR and FQNEAQ (reference sequence). The CDR3 has 13 residues. CDR3 residues: CASSSLYQETQYF. The CDR3 nucleotides are TGTGCCAGCAGCTCCCTGTACCAAGAGACCCAGTACTTC.

The chain uses TRBV12-3 or TRBV12-4 and TRBJ2-1; D is unclear. The CDR3 has 11 residues. V was cut by 3 bases and J by 10 bases, with 7 bases left in between. This chain's CDR3 is CASSFGQEQFF. As DNA, the CDR3 is TGTGCCAGCAGTTTTGGGCAGGAGCAGTTCTTC.

In its sample, this clonotype was seen a few times. J is TRBJ2-7 and V is TRBV28, with TRBD2 identical over 9 bases. This CDR3 has 15 amino acids. From germline, CDR1 is MDHEN and CDR2 SYDVKM. With V trimmed by 5 bases and J by 0 bases, 5 bases remained unmatched. The CDR3 region is CASSVLAGPSYEQYV. CDR3 nucleotides: TGTGCCAGCAGTGTACTAGCGGGCCCCTCCTACGAGCAGTACGTC.

The chain is built from TRBV10-3 and TRBJ1-3, with D unclear. CDR3 length: 15 residues. CDR1 is ENHRY, CDR2 SYGVKD, per germline. Trimming removed 7 bases from V and 0 bases from J, with 13 bases in between. In DNA, the CDR3 is TGTGCCATCACATCAGGATCGCTCTCTGGAAACACCATATATTTT. It specifies CAITSGSLSGNTIYF.

J is TRBJ1-1 and V is TRBV18, with no clear D. Germline V CDR1 and CDR2: KGHSH, LQKENI. The length of the CDR3 is 11 residues. V was trimmed by 5 bases and J by 1 base, leaving 2 bases between them. CDR3 sequence reads: CASSWNTEAFF. The CDR3 nucleotides read TGTGCCAGCTCATGGAACACTGAAGCTTTCTTT.

V is TRBV12-3 or TRBV12-4 and J is TRBJ2-1, with TRBD1 identical over 10 bases. J lost 5 bases, V lost 6 bases, and 4 bases had no gene match. The CDR3 sequence is 14 residues long. CDR3 region: CASSPGTGDNEQFF. The CDR3 bases are TGTGCCAGCAGCCCAGGGACAGGGGACAATGAGCAGTTCTTC.